The rows below give T cell receptor beta chains drawn from one sample of a study of cytomegalovirus exposure and HLA in healthy donors. Measured with immunoSEQ multiplex PCR; TCRdb has only the in-frame clones, and not every one. The repertoire holds fewer than 200,000 clones, with more than 70% as singletons. Sequenced: PBMCs. These receptors were taken from a male donor in good health and CMV-seronegative. The CDR3 runs from the conserved cysteine through the conserved F or W. The D gene is left open where the match is weak. Clone size appears in some rows only: once, few, many, or a class for an expanded clone.

TRBD1	TRBJ1-2	TRBV11-2	once	TGTGCCAGCAGCTTTGACAGGGGGCGAAGTGGCTACACCTTC	CASSFDRGRSGYTF
.	TRBJ2-1	TRBV27	.	TGTGCCAGCAGTTTCGCTTCCACCGGACAGCTTAGCAATGAGCAGTTCTTC	CASSFASTGQLSNEQFF
.	TRBJ2-3	TRBV19	.	TGTGCCAGTAGGGGGACACCCTTTGGGGCCGATACGCAGTATTTT	CASRGTPFGADTQYF
.	TRBJ1-1	TRBV7-6	once	TGTGCCGGCAGCTTAAATCCGAGGCAGGGGATACGTAACACTGAAGCTTTCTTT	CAGSLNPRQGIRNTEAFF
TRBD2	TRBJ2-7	TRBV14	.	TGTGCCAGCAGCCCTTGGACTAGCGGGAGTAGTTTAGCCTACGAGCAGTACTTC	CASSPWTSGSSLAYEQYF
TRBD1	TRBJ2-7	TRBV13	.	TGTGCCAGCAGCCCGACTCACAGGGGAATACCCTACGAGCAGTACTTC	CASSPTHRGIPYEQYF
.	TRBJ2-7	TRBV9	.	TGTGCCAGCAGCGTAGCGGCAGGGATTTCCTACGAGCAGTACTTC	CASSVAAGISYEQYF
TRBD1	TRBJ2-7	TRBV18	.	TGTGCCAGCTCATCGAGGACAGGGAATTACGAGCAGTACTTC	CASSSRTGNYEQYF
TRBD1	TRBJ1-1	TRBV28	once	TGTGCCAGCAGGCCCCGTACAGGGGGCCTCACTGAAGCTTTCTTT	CASRPRTGGLTEAFF
TRBD1	TRBJ1-5	TRBV15	.	TGTGCCACCAGCGAACAACCGGGACAGGGGTATGGGCCCCAGCATTTT	CATSEQPGQGYGPQHF
.	TRBJ2-3	TRBV7-9	.	TGTTCCAGCAGCTGGCCCACAGATACGCAGTATTTT	CSSSWPTDTQYF
TRBD1	TRBJ1-2	TRBV6-6	.	TGTGCCAGCAGTCCCGGACAGGGGAACTATGGCTACACCTTC	CASSPGQGNYGYTF
.	TRBJ2-1	TRBV19	few	TGTGCCAGTAGTTATCCCTTGTCCCAACGGCAAACAGGTTACAATGAGCAGTTCTTC	CASSYPLSQRQTGYNEQFF
.	TRBJ2-5	TRBV5-4	.	TGTGCCAGCAGCCCTGGGGCTGGGGAGACCCAGTACTTC	CASSPGAGETQYF
TRBD2	TRBJ2-5	TRBV9	.	TGTGCCAGCAGCCCCCAAGTTACCACCGGGGGGGAGACCCAGTACTTC	CASSPQVTTGGETQYF
TRBD1	TRBJ1-4	TRBV30	once	TGTGCCTGGGGGATCGGACAGGGGACTAATGAAAAACTGTTTTTT	CAWGIGQGTNEKLFF
.	TRBJ2-6	TRBV5-1	.	TGCGCCAGCAGCCAGTCAGGGGTTGGGGCCAACGTCCTGACTTTC	CASSQSGVGANVLTF
TRBD1	TRBJ1-1	TRBV4-1	.	TGCGCCAGCAGCCAAGGCGGGACAGGGCGGATAAACACTGAAGCTTTCTTT	CASSQGGTGRINTEAFF
TRBD2	TRBJ2-1	TRBV9	.	TGTGCCAGCAGCGATGGGACTAGCGTCAATGAGCAGTTCTTC	CASSDGTSVNEQFF
TRBD1	TRBJ2-1	TRBV5-1	.	TGCGCCAGCAGCCCGGACAGGGGGCCGGGCAATGAGCAGTTCTTC	CASSPDRGPGNEQFF
.	TRBJ1-1	TRBV6-5	once	TGTGCCAGCAGTTACCGAGGGATGAACACTGAAGCTTTCTTT	CASSYRGMNTEAFF
TRBD1	TRBJ1-4	TRBV10-3	.	TGTGCCATCAGAGCGGGGACAGGGGACGAAAAACTGTTTTTT	CAIRAGTGDEKLFF
.	TRBJ1-4	TRBV28	.	TGTGCCAGCAGTCTTCGACAGGCGAGTAATGAAAAACTGTTTTTT	CASSLRQASNEKLFF
TRBD2	TRBJ2-1	TRBV6-5	.	TGTGCCAGCAGTCACCCTAGCGGGGGGGCCAATGAGCAGTTCTTC	CASSHPSGGANEQFF
TRBD1	TRBJ2-7	TRBV23-1	.	TGCGCCAGGGACTGCCGGGACAGGGTCTACGAGCAGTACTTC	CARDCRDRVYEQYF
TRBD1	TRBJ2-5	TRBV7-2	.	TGTGCCAGCAGCTTAGCCGGGACAGGGGGCGCGGAGACCCAGTACTTC	CASSLAGTGGAETQYF
TRBD1	TRBJ1-2	TRBV5-5	.	TGTGCCAGCAGCTTGACAGGGGTAAACGACTATGGCTACACCTTC	CASSLTGVNDYGYTF
TRBD2	TRBJ2-3	TRBV9	.	TGTGCCAGCAGCAGGACTAGCGGGAGGACAGATACGCAGTATTTT	CASSRTSGRTDTQYF
.	TRBJ1-2	TRBV6-1	.	TGTGCCAGCAGTGAACCGTTAGGCTACACCTTC	CASSEPLGYTF
TRBD1	TRBJ2-7	TRBV29-1	.	TGCAGCGTTGCCAACCCCAGGGGGCAAGACTACGAGCAGTACTTC	CSVANPRGQDYEQYF
TRBD2	TRBJ2-7	TRBV11-1	few	TGTGCCAGCAGCCACATAGCGGGAGGAGGGGTCTACGAGCAGTACTTC	CASSHIAGGGVYEQYF
.	TRBJ2-1	TRBV5-5	.	.	CASSAPSTLVYNEQFF